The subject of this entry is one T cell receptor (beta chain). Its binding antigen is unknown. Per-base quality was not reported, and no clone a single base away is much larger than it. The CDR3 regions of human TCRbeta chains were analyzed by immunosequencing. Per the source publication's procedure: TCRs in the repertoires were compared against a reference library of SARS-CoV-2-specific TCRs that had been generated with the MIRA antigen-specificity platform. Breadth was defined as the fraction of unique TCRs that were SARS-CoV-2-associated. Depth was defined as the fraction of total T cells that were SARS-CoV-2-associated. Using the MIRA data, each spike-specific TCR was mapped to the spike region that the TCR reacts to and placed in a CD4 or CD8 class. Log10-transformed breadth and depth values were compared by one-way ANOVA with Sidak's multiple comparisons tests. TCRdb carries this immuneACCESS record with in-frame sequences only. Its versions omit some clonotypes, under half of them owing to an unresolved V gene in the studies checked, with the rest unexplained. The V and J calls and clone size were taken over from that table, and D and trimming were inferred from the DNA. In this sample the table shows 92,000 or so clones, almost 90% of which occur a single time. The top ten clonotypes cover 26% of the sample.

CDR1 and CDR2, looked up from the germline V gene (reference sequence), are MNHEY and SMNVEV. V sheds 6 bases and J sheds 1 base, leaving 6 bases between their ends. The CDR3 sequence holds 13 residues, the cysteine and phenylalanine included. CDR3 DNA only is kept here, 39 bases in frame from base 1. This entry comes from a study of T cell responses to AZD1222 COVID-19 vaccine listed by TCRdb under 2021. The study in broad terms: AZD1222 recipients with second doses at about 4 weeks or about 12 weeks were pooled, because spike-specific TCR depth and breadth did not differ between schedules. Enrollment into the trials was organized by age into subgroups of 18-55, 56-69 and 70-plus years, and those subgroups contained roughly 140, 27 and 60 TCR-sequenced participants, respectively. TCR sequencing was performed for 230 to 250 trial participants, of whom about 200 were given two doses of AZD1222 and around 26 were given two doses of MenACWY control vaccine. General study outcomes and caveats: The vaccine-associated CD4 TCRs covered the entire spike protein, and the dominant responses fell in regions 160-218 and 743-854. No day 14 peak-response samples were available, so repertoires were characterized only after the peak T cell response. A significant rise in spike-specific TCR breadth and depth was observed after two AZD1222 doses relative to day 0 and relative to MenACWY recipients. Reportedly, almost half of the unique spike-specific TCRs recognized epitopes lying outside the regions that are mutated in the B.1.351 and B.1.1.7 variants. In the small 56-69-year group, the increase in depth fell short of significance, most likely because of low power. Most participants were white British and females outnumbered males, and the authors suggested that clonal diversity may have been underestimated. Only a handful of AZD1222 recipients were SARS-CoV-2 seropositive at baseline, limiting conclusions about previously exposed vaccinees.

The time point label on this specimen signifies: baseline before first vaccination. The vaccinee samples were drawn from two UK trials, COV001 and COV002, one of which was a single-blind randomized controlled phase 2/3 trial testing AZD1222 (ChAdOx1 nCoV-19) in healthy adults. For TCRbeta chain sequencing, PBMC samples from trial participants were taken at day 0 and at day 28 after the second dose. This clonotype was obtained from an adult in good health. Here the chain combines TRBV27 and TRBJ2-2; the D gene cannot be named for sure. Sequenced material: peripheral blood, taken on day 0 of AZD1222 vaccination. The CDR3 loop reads CASRTGNTGELFF. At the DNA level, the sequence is TGTGCCAGCAGGACTGGGAACACCGGGGAGCTGTTTTTT.